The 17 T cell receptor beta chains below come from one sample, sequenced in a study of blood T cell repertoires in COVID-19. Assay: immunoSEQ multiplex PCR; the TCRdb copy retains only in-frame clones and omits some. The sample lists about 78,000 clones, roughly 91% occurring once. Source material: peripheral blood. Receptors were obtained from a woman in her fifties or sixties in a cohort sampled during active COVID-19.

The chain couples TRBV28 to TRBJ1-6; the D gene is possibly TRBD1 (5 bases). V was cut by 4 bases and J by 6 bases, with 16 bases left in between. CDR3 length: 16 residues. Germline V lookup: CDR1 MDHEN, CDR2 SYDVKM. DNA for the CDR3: TGTGCCAGCAGTTCCCCCACGGGGGGAGGTAATTCACCCCTCCACTTT. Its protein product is CASSSPTGGGNSPLHF.

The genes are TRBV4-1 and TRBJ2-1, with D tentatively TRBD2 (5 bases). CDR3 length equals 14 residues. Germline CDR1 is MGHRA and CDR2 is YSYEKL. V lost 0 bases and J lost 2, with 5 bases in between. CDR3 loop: CASSQERAYNEQFF. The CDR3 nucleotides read TGCGCCAGCAGCCAAGAGAGGGCCTACAATGAGCAGTTCTTC.

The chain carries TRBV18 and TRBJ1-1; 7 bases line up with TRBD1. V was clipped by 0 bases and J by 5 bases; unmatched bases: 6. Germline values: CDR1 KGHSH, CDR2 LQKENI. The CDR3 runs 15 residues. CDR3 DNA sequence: TGTGCCAGCTCACCACCGGGACAGCTTTCTACTGAAGCTTTCTTT. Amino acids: CASSPPGQLSTEAFF. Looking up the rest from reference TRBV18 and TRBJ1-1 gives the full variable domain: NAGVMQNPRHLVRRRGQEARLRCSPMKGHSHVYWYRQLPEEGLKFMVYLQKENIIDESGMPKERFSAEFPKEGPSILRIQQVVRGDSAAYFCASSPPGQLSTEAFFGQGTRLTVV.

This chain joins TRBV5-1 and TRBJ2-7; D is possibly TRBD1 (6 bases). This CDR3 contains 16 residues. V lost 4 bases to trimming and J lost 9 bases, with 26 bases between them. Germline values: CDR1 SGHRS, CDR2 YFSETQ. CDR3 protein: CASSVDIGGLSKGQYF. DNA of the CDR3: TGCGCCAGCAGCGTGGATATTGGGGGCCTATCTAAGGGGCAGTACTTC.

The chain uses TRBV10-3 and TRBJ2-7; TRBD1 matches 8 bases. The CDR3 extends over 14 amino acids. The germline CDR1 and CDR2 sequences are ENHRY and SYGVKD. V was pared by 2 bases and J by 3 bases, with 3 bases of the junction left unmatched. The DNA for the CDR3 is TGTGCCATCAGTGAGGTACAGGGGGTCTACGAGCAGTACTTC. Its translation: CAISEVQGVYEQYF.

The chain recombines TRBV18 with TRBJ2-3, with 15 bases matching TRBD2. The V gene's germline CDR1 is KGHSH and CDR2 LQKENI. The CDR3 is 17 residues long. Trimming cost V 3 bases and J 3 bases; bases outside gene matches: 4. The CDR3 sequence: CASSPSGLAGGTDTQYF. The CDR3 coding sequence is TGTGCCAGCTCACCGTCCGGACTAGCGGGAGGGACAGATACGCAGTATTTT.

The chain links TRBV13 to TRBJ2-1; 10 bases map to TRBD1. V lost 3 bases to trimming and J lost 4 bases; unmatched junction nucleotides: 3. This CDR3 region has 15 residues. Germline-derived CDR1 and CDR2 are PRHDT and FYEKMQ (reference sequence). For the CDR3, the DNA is TGTGCCAGCAGCTTCTGGGACAGGGGATACAATGAGCAGTTCTTC. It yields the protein CASSFWDRGYNEQFF.

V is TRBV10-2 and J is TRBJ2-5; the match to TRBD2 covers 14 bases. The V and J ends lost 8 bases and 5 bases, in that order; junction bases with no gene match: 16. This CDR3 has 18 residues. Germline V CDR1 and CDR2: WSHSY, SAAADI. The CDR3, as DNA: TGCGCCAGCGAGGAGACCCCGGGGACTAGCGGGAGCTGGGAGACCCAGTACTTC. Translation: CASEETPGTSGSWETQYF.

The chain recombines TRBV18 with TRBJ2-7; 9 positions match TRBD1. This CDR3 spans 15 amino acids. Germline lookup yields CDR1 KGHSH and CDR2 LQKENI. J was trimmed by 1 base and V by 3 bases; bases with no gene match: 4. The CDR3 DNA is TGTGCCAGCTCACCGGGGACAGGGACTTCCTACGAGCAGTACTTC. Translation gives CASSPGTGTSYEQYF. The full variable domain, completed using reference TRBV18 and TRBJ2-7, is NAGVMQNPRHLVRRRGQEARLRCSPMKGHSHVYWYRQLPEEGLKFMVYLQKENIIDESGMPKERFSAEFPKEGPSILRIQQVVRGDSAAYFCASSPGTGTSYEQYFGPGTRLTVT.

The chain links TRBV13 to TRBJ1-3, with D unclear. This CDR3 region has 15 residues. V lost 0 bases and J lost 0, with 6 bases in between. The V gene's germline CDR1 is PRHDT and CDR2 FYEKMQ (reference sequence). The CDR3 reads CASSLGGVSGNTIYF. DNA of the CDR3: TGTGCCAGCAGCTTAGGGGGAGTCTCTGGAAACACCATATATTTT.

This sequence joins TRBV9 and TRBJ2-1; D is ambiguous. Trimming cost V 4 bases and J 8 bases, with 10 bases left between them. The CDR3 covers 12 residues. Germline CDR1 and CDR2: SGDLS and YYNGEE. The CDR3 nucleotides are TGTGCCAGCAGCCCCTCCCAGGATGAGCAGTTCTTC. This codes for CASSPSQDEQFF.

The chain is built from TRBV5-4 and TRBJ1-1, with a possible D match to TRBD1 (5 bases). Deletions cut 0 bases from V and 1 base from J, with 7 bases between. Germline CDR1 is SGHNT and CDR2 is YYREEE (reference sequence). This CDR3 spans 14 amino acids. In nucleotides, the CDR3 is TGTGCCAGCAGCTTGGGACAGCCGAACACTGAAGCTTTCTTT. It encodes CASSLGQPNTEAFF.

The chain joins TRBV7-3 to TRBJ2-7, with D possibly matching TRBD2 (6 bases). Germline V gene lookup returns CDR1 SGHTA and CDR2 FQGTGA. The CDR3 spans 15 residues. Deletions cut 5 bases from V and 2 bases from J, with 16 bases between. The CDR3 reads CASSRAGQPTYEQYF. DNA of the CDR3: TGTGCCAGCAGCCGAGCGGGCCAACCTACCTACGAGCAGTACTTC. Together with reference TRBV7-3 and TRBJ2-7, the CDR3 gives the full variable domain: GAGVSQTPSNKVTEKGKYVELRCDPISGHTALYWYRQSLGQGPEFLIYFQGTGAADDSGLPNDRFFAVRPEGSVSTLKIQRTERGDSAVYLCASSRAGQPTYEQYFGPGTRLTVT.

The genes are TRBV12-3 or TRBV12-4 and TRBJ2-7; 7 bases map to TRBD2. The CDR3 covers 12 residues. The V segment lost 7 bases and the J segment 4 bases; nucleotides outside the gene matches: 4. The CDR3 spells CASTRGSYEQYF. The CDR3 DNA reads TGTGCCAGCACTCGCGGGAGTTACGAGCAGTACTTC.

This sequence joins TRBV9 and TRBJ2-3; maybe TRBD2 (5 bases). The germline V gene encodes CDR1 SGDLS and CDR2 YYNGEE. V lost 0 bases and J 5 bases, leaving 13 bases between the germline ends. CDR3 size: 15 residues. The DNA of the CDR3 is TGTGCCAGCAGCGTAGGGACTGTTGGCGAAGATACGCAGTATTTT. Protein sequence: CASSVGTVGEDTQYF.

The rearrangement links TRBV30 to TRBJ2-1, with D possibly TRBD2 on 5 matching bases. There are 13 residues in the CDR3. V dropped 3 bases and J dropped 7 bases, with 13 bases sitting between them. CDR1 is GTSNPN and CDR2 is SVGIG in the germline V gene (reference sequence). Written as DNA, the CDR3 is TGTGCCTGGAGGGAGGCTTCGGGAAATGAGCAGTTCTTC. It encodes CAWREASGNEQFF. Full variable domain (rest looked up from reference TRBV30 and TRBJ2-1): SQTIHQWPATLVQPVGSPLSLECTVEGTSNPNLYWYRQAAGRGLQLLFYSVGIGQISSEVPQNLSASRPQDRQFILSSKKLLLSDSGFYLCAWREASGNEQFFGPGTRLTVL.

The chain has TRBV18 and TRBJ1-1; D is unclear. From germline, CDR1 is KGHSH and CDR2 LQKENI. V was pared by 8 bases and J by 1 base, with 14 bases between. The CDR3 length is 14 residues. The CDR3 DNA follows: TGTGCCAGCGTTACCGGGTTATCGAACACTGAAGCTTTCTTT. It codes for CASVTGLSNTEAFF.